The rows below give T cell receptor beta chains drawn from one sample of a study of blood T cell repertoires in COVID-19. Repertoires were generated with immunoSEQ multiplex PCR, while TCRdb's copy carries only in-frame clones and drops some. Among fewer than 450,000 clones listed, about 91% were seen once. The sample taken for sequencing was peripheral blood. These receptor sequences come from a woman aged 45-59 years with COVID-19, enrolled during active disease. Each CDR3 is given with its conserved first and last residue. The D gene is left open where the match is weak. Part of the rows lack a size; the others show once, few, many or a class for expanded clones.

TGTGCCAGCAGTGAACAGTCGGGGAATACGCAGTATTTT,CASSEQSGNTQYF,-,TRBV6-1,-,TRBJ2-3
TGTGCCAGTAGTGGAGGACAGGGAGGTGAAAAACTGTTTTTT,CASSGGQGGEKLFF,-,TRBV19,TRBD1,TRBJ1-4
TGCGCCAGCTGGGTTGGGCAGGGGAATGAAAAACTGTTTTTT,CASWVGQGNEKLFF,-,TRBV10-2,-,TRBJ1-4
TGTGCCAGCAGCCAAGACGGCAGTAGCGGGGTCCTGTTCTTC,CASSQDGSSGVLFF,-,TRBV4-2,TRBD2,TRBJ2-1
TGCGCCAGCAGCTTGGTCGGGGGGACCTACAATGAGCAGTTCTTC,CASSLVGGTYNEQFF,-,TRBV5-1,TRBD2,TRBJ2-1
TGTGCCAACCGACAGACCTATAATTCACCCCTCCACTTT,CANRQTYNSPLHF,-,TRBV28,-,TRBJ1-6
TGTGCCACAACTATTACGGGACAGGGATCCGAGCAGTACTTC,CATTITGQGSEQYF,-,TRBV6-5,TRBD1,TRBJ2-7
TGTGCCAGCAGCGTATCGGGGCGGGGCTCCTACGAGCAGTACTTC,CASSVSGRGSYEQYF,-,TRBV9,-,TRBJ2-7
TGTGCCAGCAGCTTAAGGGGGCTCAACGAGCAGTACTTC,CASSLRGLNEQYF,-,TRBV12-3/TRBV12-4,TRBD1,TRBJ2-7
TGTGCCAGCAGCGACCTCCTACCGGGAGGGACAGATACGCAGTATTTT,CASSDLLPGGTDTQYF,few,TRBV5-8,TRBD2,TRBJ2-3
TGTGCCAGCAGCTTAAACGACGGACTCTATGGCTACACCTTC,CASSLNDGLYGYTF,-,TRBV7-9,-,TRBJ1-2
TGTGCCTGGAATAGGGGAACCTACGAGCAGTACTTC,CAWNRGTYEQYF,-,TRBV30,-,TRBJ2-7
TGTGCCAGCTCACCACGGCAGGGTCGGGAGACCCAGTACTTC,CASSPRQGRETQYF,-,TRBV18,-,TRBJ2-5
TGTGCCTGGAGTCTAGACAGGGACTTCAATCAGCCCCAGCATTTT,CAWSLDRDFNQPQHF,-,TRBV30,TRBD1,TRBJ1-5
TGTGCCAGCAGCTCAAACAGGGGAATGAACACTGAAGCTTTCTTT,CASSSNRGMNTEAFF,few,TRBV5-4,TRBD1,TRBJ1-1
TGTGCCAGCAGCCAACCCCCAGCGGGGGGCCCAGATACGCAGTATTTT,CASSQPPAGGPDTQYF,-,TRBV28,TRBD2,TRBJ2-3
TGTGCCAGCAGTCGGGTCTCTTACTATGGCTACACCTTC,CASSRVSYYGYTF,-,TRBV6-5,-,TRBJ1-2
TGTGCCAGTAGCCGGGGGGGGCACGGGGAAATGAACACTGAAGCTTTCTTT,CASSRGGHGEMNTEAFF,-,TRBV19,-,TRBJ1-1
TGTGCCAGCAGTTTGGAGTATCAGCCCCAGCATTTT,CASSLEYQPQHF,-,TRBV28,-,TRBJ1-5
TGCGCCAGCAGCTCAACCAGGGTGAACACCGGGGAGCTGTTTTTT,CASSSTRVNTGELFF,-,TRBV5-1,-,TRBJ2-2
TGTGCCAGCTCACCAAGGACAGGGGTTAACACTGAAGCTTTCTTT,CASSPRTGVNTEAFF,-,TRBV18,TRBD1,TRBJ1-1
TGTGCCAGCAGGAGCACTGAAGCTTTCTTT,CASRSTEAFF,-,TRBV2,-,TRBJ1-1
TGTGCCAGCAGGCCCGACAGGGTACGGCGGTCACGGGGACAGCAGTACTTC,CASRPDRVRRSRGQQYF,-,TRBV2,TRBD1,TRBJ2-7
TGTGCCAGCACCCCGGGACAGGGGCTATATGGCTACACCTTC,CASTPGQGLYGYTF,-,TRBV5-5,TRBD1,TRBJ1-2